The next 21 T cell receptor beta chains were all read from a single sample in a study of blood T cell repertoires in COVID-19. Sequencing was performed with immunoSEQ multiplex PCR; in TCRdb, only in-frame clones are kept and a portion is missing. This repertoire shows 85,000 to 95,000 clones, around 89% found once; its top ten account for roughly 0.43%. Sequenced input: peripheral blood. The receptors derive from a man in his sixties with acute or convalescent COVID-19.

The J gene is TRBJ2-7, the V gene TRBV10-3, with 9 bases fitting TRBD1. Germline trimming cut 8 bases from V and 5 bases from J; bases unmatched to any gene: 4. In germline, CDR1 is ENHRY, CDR2 SYGVKD. The CDR3 consists of 12 residues. CDR3 region: CAIGTGFDEQYF. The CDR3 region has the DNA TGTGCCATCGGGACAGGGTTCGACGAGCAGTACTTC.

The chain carries TRBV6-5 and TRBJ2-3; possibly TRBD2 for D (6 bases). Per germline, CDR1 MNHEY and CDR2 SVGAGI. The CDR3 runs to 14 residues. The V end was cut by 6 bases, the J end by 2 bases, with 12 bases between. In DNA form, the CDR3 reads TGTGCCAGCAGAACCGGGACTCTCACAGATACGCAGTATTTT. The encoded protein is CASRTGTLTDTQYF.

V gene TRBV9 combines with J gene TRBJ2-1, with TRBD2 identical over 13 bases. This CDR3 is built from 17 residues. Germline CDR1 is SGDLS and CDR2 is YYNGEE. Trimming took 0 bases from V and 7 from J; bases not matched to a gene: 7. For the CDR3, the DNA is TGTGCCAGCAGCGTAGAGGTGACTAGCGGGAGGATAAATGAGCAGTTCTTC. Its protein product is CASSVEVTSGRINEQFF.

The chain has TRBV4-2 and TRBJ2-1, with 10 bases lining up with TRBD2. This CDR3 is built from 15 residues. V was pared by 5 bases and J by 5 bases, with 6 bases of the junction left unmatched. Germline CDR1 LGHNA, CDR2 YNFKEQ. CDR3 sequence: CASSSGTSENNEQFF. The DNA of the CDR3 is TGTGCCAGCAGCTCCGGGACTAGCGAAAACAATGAGCAGTTCTTC.

This clone was detected only once. The gene calls are TRBV20-1 and TRBJ1-2, with TRBD1 matching over 7 bases. Germline values: CDR1 DFQATT, CDR2 SNEGSKA (reference sequence). This CDR3 spans 14 amino acids. V lost 3 bases to trimming and J lost 7 bases; unmatched junction nucleotides: 11. The CDR3, as DNA: TGCAGTGCTAGTTACGGACAGGCAATACTTGGCTACACCTTC. This gives the protein CSASYGQAILGYTF.

V is TRBV2 and J is TRBJ1-2; D remains ambiguous. The ends were cut back, 6 bases at V and 8 bases at J, with 16 bases in the middle. The germline CDR1 and CDR2 sequences are SNHLY and FYNNEI. The CDR3 extends over 13 amino acids. The CDR3 reads CASSERQPVGYTF. The CDR3 coding sequence is TGTGCCAGCAGCGAGCGGCAGCCTGTGGGCTACACCTTC.

V and J are TRBV6-6 and TRBJ2-7, with TRBD2 matching 9 bases. CDR1 and CDR2 (germline): MNHNY, SVGAGI (reference sequence). This CDR3 contains 14 residues. J gave up 3 bases and V 8 bases, and 8 bases lay outside the gene matches. The CDR3 protein is CASEKGGGDYEQYF. As DNA, the CDR3 is TGTGCCAGCGAAAAGGGCGGGGGGGACTACGAGCAGTACTTC.

V and J are TRBV4-1 and TRBJ1-2, with unresolved D. Germline V CDR1 and CDR2: MGHRA, YSYEKL. Trimming stripped 1 base from V and 4 bases from J, with 7 bases between. The CDR3 length is 13 residues. The CDR3: CASSQGEAYGYTF. The CDR3 DNA reads as TGCGCCAGCAGCCAAGGAGAAGCCTATGGCTACACCTTC.

V usage is TRBV27 and J usage is TRBJ1-2; no definite D call. Germline-derived CDR1 and CDR2 are MNHEY and SMNVEV (reference sequence). Trimming took 5 bases from V and 3 from J, leaving 10 bases between them. CDR3 size: 13 residues. The CDR3 sequence is CASSGPGYYGYTF. The DNA of the CDR3 is TGTGCCAGCAGTGGACCGGGGTACTATGGCTACACCTTC.

The V gene is TRBV30, the J gene TRBJ2-1; 11 nucleotides agree with TRBD1. Germline V lookup: CDR1 GTSNPN, CDR2 SVGIG (reference sequence). The CDR3 consists of 14 residues. J was trimmed by 9 bases and V by 4 bases; bases with no gene match: 8. The DNA of the CDR3 is TGTGCCTGGAAACCGGGACAGGGGGTTCGTGAGCAGTTCTTC. Translation: CAWKPGQGVREQFF.

The J gene is TRBJ2-7, the V gene TRBV9, with 10 bases fitting TRBD2. Per germline, CDR1 SGDLS and CDR2 YYNGEE. With V trimmed by 4 bases and J by 11 bases, 9 bases remained unmatched. The CDR3 spans 13 residues. The CDR3 DNA follows: TGTGCCAGCAGCACCTTACTAGCGGGAAGGAAGTACTTC. Translation: CASSTLLAGRKYF.

The V gene is TRBV3-1 (or the pseudogene TRBV3-2), the J gene TRBJ2-7; tentatively, D is TRBD2 (6 bases). The germline gives CDR1 LGHDT, CDR2 YNNKEL (reference sequence). The V end lost 3 bases, the J end lost 3 bases, and 15 bases lay between the germline ends. CDR3 length: 15 residues. The CDR3 DNA reads TGTGCCAGCAGCCATTCGGGACTTATCTTCTACGAGCAGTACTTC. This translates into CASSHSGLIFYEQYF.

V is TRBV7-9 and J is TRBJ2-7; 9 bases align to TRBD1. The CDR3 covers 15 residues. Germline V gene data show CDR1 as SEHNR and CDR2 as FQNEAQ (reference sequence). V dropped 4 bases and J dropped 2; count of bases not matched to a gene: 6. The CDR3 sequence: CASSSTGGGTYEQYF. The CDR3 DNA is TGTGCCAGCAGCTCAACAGGGGGCGGGACCTACGAGCAGTACTTC.

This clone was observed a single time. V and J are TRBV5-1 and TRBJ2-1, with D possibly matching TRBD1 (6 bases). CDR1 SGHRS and CDR2 YFSETQ come from the germline V gene. Trimming shortened V by 0 bases and J by 3 bases, and 10 bases separated the two germline ends. The CDR3 spans 15 residues. Written as DNA, the CDR3 is TGCGCCAGCAGCTTGGTCCAGGGGCGCTACAATGAGCAGTTCTTC. This sequence encodes CASSLVQGRYNEQFF.

This chain uses TRBV30 with TRBJ1-2, with 10 bases lining up with TRBD1. Looked up from germline, CDR1 is GTSNPN and CDR2 is SVGIG (reference sequence). Germline trimming cut 3 bases from V and 6 bases from J; bases unmatched to any gene: 4. The CDR3 sequence is 13 residues long. The CDR3 sequence: CAWRDRGRDGYTF. CDR3 coding DNA: TGTGCCTGGAGGGACAGGGGGAGAGATGGCTACACCTTC.

The chain couples TRBV5-5 to TRBJ1-1, with no clear D. The CDR3 covers 13 residues. The ends were cut back, 0 bases at V and 1 base at J, with 4 bases in the middle. Germline V CDR1 and CDR2: SGHKS, YYEKEE (reference sequence). Here the CDR3 DNA reads TGTGCCAGCAGCTTGGCCGGGAACACTGAAGCTTTCTTT. It codes for CASSLAGNTEAFF.

J is TRBJ1-4 and V is TRBV15; 7 bases fit TRBD1. Losses at the gene ends were 0 bases for V and 5 bases for J; bases not matched to a gene: 3. The CDR3 has 15 residues. Germline-derived CDR1 and CDR2 are LNHNV and YYDKDF (reference sequence). The CDR3 DNA reads as TGTGCCACCAGCAGAGAAGGGGGACAGAATGAAAAACTGTTTTTT. This translates into CATSREGGQNEKLFF.

The genes are TRBV6-5 and TRBJ2-7; the D is unclear. V lost 1 base and J 1 base, leaving 8 bases between the germline ends. The CDR3 contains 14 residues. Germline CDR1 is MNHEY and CDR2 is SVGAGI. CDR3 DNA: TGTGCCAGCAGTTACTTTTACAGTTCCTACGAGCAGTACTTC. Its protein is CASSYFYSSYEQYF.

The table lists this clone with a few counts. This chain connects TRBV6-5 to TRBJ1-6; D is perhaps TRBD1 (5 bases). Trimming removed 0 bases at V and 4 bases at J, with 7 bases between. Germline CDR1 MNHEY, CDR2 SVGAGI. This CDR3 has 15 amino acids. The CDR3 bases are TGTGCCAGCAGTTACTCGGCAGGGTATAATTCACCCCTCCACTTT. It translates to CASSYSAGYNSPLHF.

The CDR3 coding sequence is TGTGCCAGCAGACAGGTCCGGGGCACAGATACGCAGTATTTT. This sequence encodes CASRQVRGTDTQYF. This chain joins TRBV19 and TRBJ2-3; D is possibly TRBD1 (6 bases). Trimming stripped 9 bases from V and 1 base from J, with 14 bases between. CDR3 length: 14 residues. Germline-derived CDR1 and CDR2 are LNHDA and SQIVND (reference sequence).

This chain connects TRBV5-1 to TRBJ2-1, with 7 bases that match TRBD2. The CDR3 has 13 residues. Germline V gene lookup returns CDR1 SGHRS and CDR2 YFSETQ. CDR3 sequence (DNA): TGCGCGACTAGCCCGGGCCTATACAATGAGCAGTTCTTC. This sequence encodes CATSPGLYNEQFF.